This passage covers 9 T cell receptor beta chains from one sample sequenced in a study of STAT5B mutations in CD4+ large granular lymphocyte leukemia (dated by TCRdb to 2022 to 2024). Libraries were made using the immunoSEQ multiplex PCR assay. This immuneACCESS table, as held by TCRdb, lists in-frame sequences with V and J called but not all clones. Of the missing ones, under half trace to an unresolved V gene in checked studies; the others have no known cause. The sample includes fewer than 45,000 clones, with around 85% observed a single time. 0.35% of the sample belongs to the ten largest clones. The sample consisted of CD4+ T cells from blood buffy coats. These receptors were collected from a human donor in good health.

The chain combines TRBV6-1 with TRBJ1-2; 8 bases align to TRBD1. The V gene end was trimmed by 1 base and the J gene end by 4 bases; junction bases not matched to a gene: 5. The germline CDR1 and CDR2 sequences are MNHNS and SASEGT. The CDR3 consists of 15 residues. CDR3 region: CASSEGRGRGYGYTF. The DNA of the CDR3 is TGTGCCAGCAGTGAAGGCAGGGGGCGCGGCTATGGCTACACCTTC.

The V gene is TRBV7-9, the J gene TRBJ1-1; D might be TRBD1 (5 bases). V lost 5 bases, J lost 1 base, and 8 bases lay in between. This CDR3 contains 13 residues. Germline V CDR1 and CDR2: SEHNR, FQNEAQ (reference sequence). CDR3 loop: CASSLTENTEAFF. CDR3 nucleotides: TGTGCCAGCAGCCTGACAGAGAACACTGAAGCTTTCTTT.

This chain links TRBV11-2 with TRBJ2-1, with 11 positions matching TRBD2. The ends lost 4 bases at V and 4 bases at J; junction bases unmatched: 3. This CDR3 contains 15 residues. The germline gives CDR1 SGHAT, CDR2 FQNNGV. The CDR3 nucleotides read TGTGCCAGCAGCTCTAGACTAGCGGGGTACAATGAGCAGTTCTTC. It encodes CASSSRLAGYNEQFF.

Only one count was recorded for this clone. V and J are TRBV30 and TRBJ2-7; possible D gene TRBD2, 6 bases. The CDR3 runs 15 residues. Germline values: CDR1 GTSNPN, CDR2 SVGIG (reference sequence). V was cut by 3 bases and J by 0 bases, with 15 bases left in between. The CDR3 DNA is TGTGCCTGGAGAGAGCCTAGCGCCAGCTCCTACGAGCAGTACTTC. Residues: CAWREPSASSYEQYF.

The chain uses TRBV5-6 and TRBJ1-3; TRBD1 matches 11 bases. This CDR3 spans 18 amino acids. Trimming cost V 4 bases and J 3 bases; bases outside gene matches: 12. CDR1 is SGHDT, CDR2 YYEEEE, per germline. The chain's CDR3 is CASSQLGQGGVDGNTIYF. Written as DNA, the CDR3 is TGTGCCAGCAGCCAGTTGGGACAGGGGGGTGTGGATGGAAACACCATATATTTT.

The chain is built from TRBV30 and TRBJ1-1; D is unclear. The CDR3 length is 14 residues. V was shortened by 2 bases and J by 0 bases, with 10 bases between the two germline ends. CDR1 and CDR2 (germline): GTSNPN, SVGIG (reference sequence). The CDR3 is CAWSTTALNTEAFF. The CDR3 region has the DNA TGTGCCTGGAGTACGACTGCGCTGAACACTGAAGCTTTCTTT.

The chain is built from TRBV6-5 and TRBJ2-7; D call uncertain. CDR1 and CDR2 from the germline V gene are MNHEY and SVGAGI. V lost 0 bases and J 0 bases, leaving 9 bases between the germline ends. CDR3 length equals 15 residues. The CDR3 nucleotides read TGTGCCAGCAGTTACTCCGCGAGGAGCTCCTACGAGCAGTACTTC. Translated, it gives CASSYSARSSYEQYF.

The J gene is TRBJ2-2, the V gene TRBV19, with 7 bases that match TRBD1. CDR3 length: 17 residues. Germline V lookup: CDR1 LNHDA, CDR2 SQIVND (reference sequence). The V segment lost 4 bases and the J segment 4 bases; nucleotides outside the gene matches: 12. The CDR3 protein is CASSTSLTGTFTGELFF. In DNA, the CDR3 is TGTGCCAGTAGTACCTCATTGACAGGGACCTTCACCGGGGAGCTGTTTTTT.

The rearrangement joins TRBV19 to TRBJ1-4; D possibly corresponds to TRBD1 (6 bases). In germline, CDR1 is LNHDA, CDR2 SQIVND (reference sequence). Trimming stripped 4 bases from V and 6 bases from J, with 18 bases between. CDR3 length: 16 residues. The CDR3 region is CASSTNGQFPDEKLFF. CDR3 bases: TGTGCCAGTAGTACAAACGGACAGTTTCCGGATGAAAAACTGTTTTTT. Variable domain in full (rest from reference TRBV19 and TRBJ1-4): DGGITQSPKYLFRKEGQNVTLSCEQNLNHDAMYWYRQDPGQGLRLIYYSQIVNDFQKGDIAEGYSVSREKKESFPLTVTSAQKNPTAFYLCASSTNGQFPDEKLFFGSGTQLSVL.